A single TCR beta chain is shown here with its context. Its recognized antigen is unknown. It has no much larger one-base neighbor in the sample; base qualities were not kept. The data stem from a study of T-cell memory formation after mild COVID-19 (dated by TCRdb to the early 2020s). Turning to the overall study: TCR sequence clusters from the two donors were found to be largely donor specific. T-cell clones expanding and contracting after mild COVID-19 in a couple of donors were tracked by longitudinal TCRalpha and TCRbeta repertoire sequencing. Two young, previously healthy adult volunteers made up the cohort, one male and one female.

Data came from an Illumina NovaSeq 6000. TCRalpha and TCRbeta cDNA libraries were built by 5'RACE with constant-segment primers, adding sample barcodes and unique molecular identifiers. Trizol reagent was used to extract RNA from every sample. Amplification of the libraries took two PCR steps, and the second step added a second sample barcode plus Illumina TruSeq adapters. Sequencing of the libraries was done on an Illumina NovaSeq, producing 2 x 150 bp paired-end reads. Under the source paper's analysis protocol: Reads were demultiplexed and collapsed into UMI-guided consensus sequences with migec v1.2.7. Using mixcr v2.1.11, UMI consensuses were aligned to TRA and TRB V and J templates and then assembled into clonotypes. A clonotype was counted as expanded or contracted only if both edgeR and NoisET called the change significant, with noise models trained on biological replicates. edgeR calls used a false discovery rate-adjusted p below 0.01 and a log2 fold-change threshold of 1. As an exploratory analysis of dynamics, max-normalized trajectories of the 1000 most abundant clonotypes were examined with PCA combined with hierarchical clustering. Separately sequenced CD4+ and CD8+ repertoires were used to assign the CD4 or CD8 phenotype of responding clones. The public reads were run again by TCRdb, first through fastp at Q25 and then through MiXCR, and only productive beta chains were kept. Each entry is one CDR3 protein sequence, shown with its most common DNA and genes. The V and J calls and clone size come from TCRdb's table, not from the authors' own analysis. This sample holds fewer than 450,000 distinct CDR3 sequences; 21% were observed only once. Roughly an eighth of the sample belongs to the ten largest clones.

Here is what the overall study found, with its caveats: Some responding clones were detected in pre-infection memory, suggesting pre-existing cross-reactive memory T cells joined the SARS-CoV-2 response. Clones contracting from day 15 to 85 had balanced CD4/CD8 phenotypes, while a second wave expanding from day 15 to 37 was biased towards CD4+. Contracting CD4+ clones appeared mostly in the CM and EM memory subsets, whereas CD8+ clones were enriched in EMRA. SARS-CoV-2 specificity was not confirmed for the second-wave clones peaking on day 37. The study covered only a couple of mild cases, and larger cohorts including severe cases with pre-infection samples were considered necessary.

The CDR3 runs 17 amino acids, cysteine and phenylalanine included. Only the CDR3 DNA is retained, 51 bases long and in frame from the first base. Germline trimming: 2 bases from V, 6 bases from J; junction bases outside gene matches: 10. The germline V gene supplies CDR1 MNHEY and CDR2 SVGEGT. Ficoll-Paque density gradient centrifugation was the method used to isolate PBMCs. The receptor was derived from an adult woman who had mild COVID-19 (a few samples of this study predate the infection). The sample titles of this study are shuffled in the database, so cell type and time point are left out; the donor was told from shared clones. The sequence is built from TRBV6-2 or TRBV6-3 and TRBJ2-2, and 9 bases in between align with TRBD2. Sequenced sample: PBMCs or a T cell subset sorted from them (not recorded which). The CDR3 reads CASSYLVSGSSSGELFF. The nucleotides read TGTGCCAGCAGTTACCTCGTTAGCGGGAGTTCCTCCGGGGAGCTGTTTTTT.